The source of this T cell receptor (beta chain) is a study of blood T cell repertoires in COVID-19. This clone was detected once. In the source study's methods: Reference gene primers were amplified, and this amplification served to estimate nucleated cell counts. The method was immunoSEQ multiplex PCR; TCRdb's version includes in-frame clones alone and lacks a portion of them. V, J and clone size are those of that table, while D and trimming were read from the DNA. The sample shows about 380,000 clones, roughly 91% of them seen only once. The study recruited people aged about 18 to 89 years across approximately 24 US areas. Participants were placed into cohorts based on the clinical history they reported. Recovered status in Cohort 3 required two negative PCRs, clearance, or symptom resolution. The TCR sequence derives from a woman aged 18 to 35 who had recovered from COVID-19. Material: PBMCs or T cells enriched from blood (not recorded which).

For the CDR3, the DNA is TGTGCCAGCAGCTTAGACTTAAGATTCATGAACACTGAAGCTTTCTTT. Translated: CASSLDLRFMNTEAFF. The V and J genes are TRBV7-8 and TRBJ1-1; the D is unclear. Per the germline V gene, CDR1 is SGHVS and CDR2 is FQNEAQ. CDR3 length: 16 residues. V shed 1 base and J shed 0 bases, with 12 bases lying between them.